The present TCR beta chain was sequenced within a study of T cells after yellow fever vaccination (dated 2019 in TCRdb). For the wider study: The SMART-Seq v4 Ultra Low Input RNA kit was used to prepare libraries from fractions with low cell numbers. To track T-cell clones before and after primary and booster YFV17D yellow fever vaccination, bulk TCR alpha and beta repertoires were sequenced longitudinally. Two healthy male donors, one aged 18 to 29 and one aged 30 to 40 years, were included in the cohort. Blood samples were taken at several timepoints before and after primary and secondary immunization, and bulk PBMC replicates and cell subsets were isolated.

This clonotype was counted only a few times. Its antigen is still unknown. No base-level quality is on record; no much larger clone is a single base apart. Taken with the paper, the label for treatment or condition translates to: live attenuated yellow fever vaccine strain. A standard Ficoll-Paque protocol was used to isolate PBMCs from peripheral blood. Dynabeads CD4 and CD8 positive selection kits were used to isolate the CD4 and CD8 T-cell fractions. TriZol was used to extract RNA from bulk PBMCs, from CD4 and CD8 fractions, and from dextramer-positive and dextramer-negative fractions. TCR cDNA was synthesized by 5'RACE template switching, through which a universal primer site and unique molecular identifiers were introduced. Priming for cDNA synthesis came from both the TCR alpha and TCR beta constant segments. Library amplification used two PCR steps, and the second PCR step added sample barcodes and sequencing adapters. Sequencing of libraries was done on Illumina HiSeq 2500 (2x100 bp) or NovaSeq (2x150 bp). Per the authors' processing: Demultiplexing of reads and collapsing into UMI consensus sequences were performed with MIGEC, and V(D)J alignment was carried out with MiXCR. Vaccine-responding clonotypes were identified with edgeR using replicate PBMC samples, with FDR below 0.01 and a log2 fold change above 5 up to day 15 being required. CD4 or CD8 identity was assigned to each bulk clonotype according to whether the clonotype was present at higher abundance in the sequenced CD4 repertoire or the sequenced CD8 repertoire. TCRdb applied fastp at Q25 and MiXCR to the public reads, then kept only in-frame beta chains. Every distinct CDR3 protein forms one entry, paired with its most common genes and DNA. TCRdb, not the original authors, processed these V and J calls. The sample yields approximately 180,000 distinct CDR3 sequences; 6.2% were counted once. The top ten constitute just under 3% of the sample.

From a lookup of the germline V gene, CDR1 and CDR2 are SGHRS and YFSETQ. The V end loses 1 base and the J end loses 1 base, and a stretch of 8 bases separates them. The CDR3 holds 14 amino acids from the cysteine to the phenylalanine. CDR3 DNA is the only sequence kept; it has 42 bases, read in frame from the first base. General conclusions and limits of the study: Computational filtering was needed because FACS-sorted repertoires could contain abundant contaminating clonotypes from the bulk population. A small fraction of clonotypes showed up in both the CD4 and CD8 compartments, probably as a result of convergent recombination. Most clones expanded after primary vaccination (about 96% of CD4 and about 85% of CD8) were re-detected after the booster, suggesting that broad memory maintenance occurred. Because only two donors were included in the study, the extent to which the findings can be generalized is limited. Compared with the primary T-cell response, the secondary T-cell response was faster but weaker, reaching its peak on day 5 rather than on day 15.

This sequence was found in a man younger than 35 who received the YFV17D yellow fever vaccine. Sequenced material: CD4+ T cells sorted from PBMCs, taken on the day of the first yellow fever vaccination. The V and J segments used are TRBV5-1 and TRBJ1-1, with the D gene too uncertain to name. The DNA sequence is as follows: TGCGCCAGCAGCTTGTGGGGTGGGAACACTGAAGCTTTCTTT. It translates to CASSLWGGNTEAFF.